One sample yielded the 14 T cell receptor beta chains listed below, sequenced in a study of shared clonotypes between healthy human individuals. Method: immunoSEQ multiplex PCR; TCRdb's copy keeps in-frame clones and lacks some. Of roughly 1.5 million clones in the sample, about 98% were seen once. The sequenced material came from naive CD4+ T cells sorted from blood. Subset given: CD45RA+ positively selected. The receptors originated from a man in his thirties or forties in good health.

Of note for this clone: The same CDR3 can be traced to other DNA sequences in this sample. The chain uses TRBV28 and TRBJ1-5, with D uncertain. The germline V and J ends were trimmed by 2 bases and 0 bases, with 5 bases remaining between them. The CDR3 has 14 residues. Germline CDR1 and CDR2: MDHEN and SYDVKM. CDR3 region: CASSLRYSNQPQHF. In DNA form, the CDR3 reads TGTGCCAGCAGTTTACGGTATAGCAATCAGCCCCAGCATTTT.

The chain recombines TRBV25-1 with TRBJ2-1; D unclear. There are 13 residues in the CDR3. V shed 2 bases and J shed 4 bases, with 6 bases lying between them. Looked up from germline, CDR1 is MGHDK and CDR2 is SYGVNS. CDR3 bases: TGTGCCAGCAGTGAAGACGCGTACAATGAGCAGTTCTTC. It translates to CASSEDAYNEQFF.

This chain joins TRBV19 and TRBJ1-1; D gene unclear. This CDR3 has 15 residues. V dropped 1 base and J dropped 1 base, with 10 bases sitting between them. Per germline, CDR1 LNHDA and CDR2 SQIVND (reference sequence). This CDR3 is CASSIGQVANTEAFF. CDR3 DNA: TGTGCCAGTAGTATAGGCCAGGTTGCGAACACTGAAGCTTTCTTT.

Comment on this clone: The same CDR3 is also encoded by other DNA sequences in this sample. The chain couples TRBV2 to TRBJ2-7; no clear D. This CDR3 has 12 amino acids. Deletions cut 0 bases from V and 4 bases from J, with 4 bases between. Per the germline V gene, CDR1 is SNHLY and CDR2 is FYNNEI. As DNA, the CDR3 is TGTGCCAGCAGTGAAGCGCGGTACGAGCAGTACTTC. It yields the protein CASSEARYEQYF.

The V and J genes are TRBV18 and TRBJ1-2, with D perhaps TRBD1 (5 bases). V lost 6 bases, J lost 6 bases, and 23 bases lay in between. Germline CDR1 reads KGHSH; CDR2 reads LQKENI. The CDR3 runs to 16 residues. DNA of the CDR3: TGTGCCAGCTCTCAACCGGGACCTCCAAGAGAGAATGGCTACACCTTC. It is translated as CASSQPGPPRENGYTF.

The genes are TRBV21-1 and TRBJ2-7. TRBV21-1 represents a pseudogene. This CDR3 has 18 amino acids. The CDR3 nucleotides read TGTGCCAGCAGCAAATTTGGGCCAGGCCGACCGGGGCACTACGAGCAGTACTTC. Its protein product is CASSKFGPGRPGHYEQYF.

On this clone: Other DNA sequences in this sample translate to the same CDR3. The rearrangement links TRBV7-8 to TRBJ2-7, with 7 bases that match TRBD1. Germline loops: CDR1 SGHVS, CDR2 FQNEAQ. This CDR3 spans 14 amino acids. The V gene end was trimmed by 3 bases and the J gene end by 2 bases; junction bases not matched to a gene: 4. CDR3 protein: CASSLGQRTYEQYF. The CDR3 bases are TGTGCCAGCAGCTTGGGACAGCGGACCTACGAGCAGTACTTC. The whole variable domain, remainder taken from reference TRBV7-8 and TRBJ2-7, is GAGVSQSPRYKVAKRGQDVALRCDPISGHVSLFWYQQALGQGPEFLTYFQNEAQLDKSGLPSDRFFAERPEGSVSTLKIQRTQQEDSAVYLCASSLGQRTYEQYFGPGTRLTVT.

V is TRBV7-6 and J is TRBJ1-3; D might be TRBD1 (5 bases). CDR3 size: 15 residues. The V gene's germline CDR1 is SGHVS and CDR2 FNYEAQ. Trimming removed 2 bases from V and 2 bases from J, with 10 bases in between. CDR3 protein: CASSLSRVTGNTIYF. The CDR3 coding sequence is TGTGCCAGCAGCTTAAGCAGGGTCACTGGAAACACCATATATTTT.

V and J are TRBV7-9 and TRBJ2-6, with D perhaps assigned TRBD1 or TRBD2 (5 bases each). CDR1 and CDR2 (germline): SEHNR, FQNEAQ (reference sequence). CDR3 size: 18 residues. V lost 0 bases to trimming and J lost 2 bases, with 14 bases between them. In nucleotides, the CDR3 is TGTGCCAGCAGCTTAGCGGGACCAGGGTATACTGGGGCCAACGTCCTGACTTTC. This translates into CASSLAGPGYTGANVLTF. Filled out from reference TRBV7-9 and TRBJ2-6, the complete variable domain reads DTGVSQNPRHKITKRGQNVTFRCDPISEHNRLYWYRQTLGQGPEFLTYFQNEAQLEKSRLLSDRFSAERPKGSFSTLEIQRTEQGDSAMYLCASSLAGPGYTGANVLTFGAGSRLTVL.

Worth noting for this clone: The same CDR3 can be traced to other DNA sequences in this sample. The V gene is TRBV6-1, the J gene TRBJ1-3; no definite D call. Trimming pared 6 bases from V and 1 base from J, leaving 7 bases between. This CDR3 is built from 13 residues. Germline CDR1 MNHNS, CDR2 SASEGT. The CDR3 bases are TGTGCCAGCAGGGTCGCGTCTGGAAACACCATATATTTT. This codes for CASRVASGNTIYF.

The chain links TRBV6-5 to TRBJ2-2; 7 nucleotides line up with TRBD1. The CDR3 consists of 16 residues. CDR1 is MNHEY and CDR2 is SVGAGI in the germline V gene. Trimming cost V 2 bases and J 7 bases; bases outside gene matches: 10. The CDR3 is CASSYRDRMGFGELFF. CDR3 DNA sequence: TGTGCCAGCAGTTACCGGGACAGAATGGGATTCGGGGAGCTGTTTTTT.

The chain employs TRBV18 and TRBJ2-4; 9 bases line up with TRBD1. The germline V gene has CDR1 KGHSH and CDR2 LQKENI. There are 17 residues in the CDR3. Trimming at V came to 1 base and at J to 7 bases, leaving 11 bases not matched to a gene. The CDR3 loop is CASSPLPTGGGRNIQYF. The CDR3 coding sequence is TGTGCCAGCTCACCACTCCCGACAGGGGGAGGTCGGAACATTCAGTACTTC.

The rearrangement joins TRBV4-1 to TRBJ2-2; 9 bases are shared with TRBD2. Looked up from germline, CDR1 is MGHRA and CDR2 is YSYEKL. The CDR3 totals 16 residues. V lost 2 bases, J lost 4 bases, and 5 bases stayed unmatched. CDR3 sequence: CASSQLGLAITGELFF. CDR3 nucleotide sequence: TGCGCCAGCAGCCAACTTGGACTAGCGATCACCGGGGAGCTGTTTTTT.

This chain joins TRBV6-5 and TRBJ2-7; D is unresolved. Trimming removed 6 bases at V and 2 bases at J, with 11 bases between. This CDR3 is built from 13 residues. CDR1 is MNHEY and CDR2 is SVGAGI in the germline V gene. In nucleotides, the CDR3 is TGTGCCAGCAGCTCCCGAAGAGCCTACGAGCAGTACTTC. Residues: CASSSRRAYEQYF.